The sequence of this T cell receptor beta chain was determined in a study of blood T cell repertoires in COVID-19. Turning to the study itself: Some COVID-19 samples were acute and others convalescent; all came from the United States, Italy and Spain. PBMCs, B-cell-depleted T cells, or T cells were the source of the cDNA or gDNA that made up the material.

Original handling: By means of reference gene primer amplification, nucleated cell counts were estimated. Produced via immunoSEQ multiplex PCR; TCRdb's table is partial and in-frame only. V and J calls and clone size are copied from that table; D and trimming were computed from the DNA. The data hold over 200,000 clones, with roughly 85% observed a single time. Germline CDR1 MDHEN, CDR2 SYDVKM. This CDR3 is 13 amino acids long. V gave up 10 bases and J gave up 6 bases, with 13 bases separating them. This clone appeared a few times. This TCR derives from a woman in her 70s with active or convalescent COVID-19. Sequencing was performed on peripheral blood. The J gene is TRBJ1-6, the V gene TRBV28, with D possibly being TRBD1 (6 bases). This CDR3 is CATSGHSNSPLHF. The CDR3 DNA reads TGTGCCACCTCGGGACATTCTAATTCACCCCTCCACTTT.